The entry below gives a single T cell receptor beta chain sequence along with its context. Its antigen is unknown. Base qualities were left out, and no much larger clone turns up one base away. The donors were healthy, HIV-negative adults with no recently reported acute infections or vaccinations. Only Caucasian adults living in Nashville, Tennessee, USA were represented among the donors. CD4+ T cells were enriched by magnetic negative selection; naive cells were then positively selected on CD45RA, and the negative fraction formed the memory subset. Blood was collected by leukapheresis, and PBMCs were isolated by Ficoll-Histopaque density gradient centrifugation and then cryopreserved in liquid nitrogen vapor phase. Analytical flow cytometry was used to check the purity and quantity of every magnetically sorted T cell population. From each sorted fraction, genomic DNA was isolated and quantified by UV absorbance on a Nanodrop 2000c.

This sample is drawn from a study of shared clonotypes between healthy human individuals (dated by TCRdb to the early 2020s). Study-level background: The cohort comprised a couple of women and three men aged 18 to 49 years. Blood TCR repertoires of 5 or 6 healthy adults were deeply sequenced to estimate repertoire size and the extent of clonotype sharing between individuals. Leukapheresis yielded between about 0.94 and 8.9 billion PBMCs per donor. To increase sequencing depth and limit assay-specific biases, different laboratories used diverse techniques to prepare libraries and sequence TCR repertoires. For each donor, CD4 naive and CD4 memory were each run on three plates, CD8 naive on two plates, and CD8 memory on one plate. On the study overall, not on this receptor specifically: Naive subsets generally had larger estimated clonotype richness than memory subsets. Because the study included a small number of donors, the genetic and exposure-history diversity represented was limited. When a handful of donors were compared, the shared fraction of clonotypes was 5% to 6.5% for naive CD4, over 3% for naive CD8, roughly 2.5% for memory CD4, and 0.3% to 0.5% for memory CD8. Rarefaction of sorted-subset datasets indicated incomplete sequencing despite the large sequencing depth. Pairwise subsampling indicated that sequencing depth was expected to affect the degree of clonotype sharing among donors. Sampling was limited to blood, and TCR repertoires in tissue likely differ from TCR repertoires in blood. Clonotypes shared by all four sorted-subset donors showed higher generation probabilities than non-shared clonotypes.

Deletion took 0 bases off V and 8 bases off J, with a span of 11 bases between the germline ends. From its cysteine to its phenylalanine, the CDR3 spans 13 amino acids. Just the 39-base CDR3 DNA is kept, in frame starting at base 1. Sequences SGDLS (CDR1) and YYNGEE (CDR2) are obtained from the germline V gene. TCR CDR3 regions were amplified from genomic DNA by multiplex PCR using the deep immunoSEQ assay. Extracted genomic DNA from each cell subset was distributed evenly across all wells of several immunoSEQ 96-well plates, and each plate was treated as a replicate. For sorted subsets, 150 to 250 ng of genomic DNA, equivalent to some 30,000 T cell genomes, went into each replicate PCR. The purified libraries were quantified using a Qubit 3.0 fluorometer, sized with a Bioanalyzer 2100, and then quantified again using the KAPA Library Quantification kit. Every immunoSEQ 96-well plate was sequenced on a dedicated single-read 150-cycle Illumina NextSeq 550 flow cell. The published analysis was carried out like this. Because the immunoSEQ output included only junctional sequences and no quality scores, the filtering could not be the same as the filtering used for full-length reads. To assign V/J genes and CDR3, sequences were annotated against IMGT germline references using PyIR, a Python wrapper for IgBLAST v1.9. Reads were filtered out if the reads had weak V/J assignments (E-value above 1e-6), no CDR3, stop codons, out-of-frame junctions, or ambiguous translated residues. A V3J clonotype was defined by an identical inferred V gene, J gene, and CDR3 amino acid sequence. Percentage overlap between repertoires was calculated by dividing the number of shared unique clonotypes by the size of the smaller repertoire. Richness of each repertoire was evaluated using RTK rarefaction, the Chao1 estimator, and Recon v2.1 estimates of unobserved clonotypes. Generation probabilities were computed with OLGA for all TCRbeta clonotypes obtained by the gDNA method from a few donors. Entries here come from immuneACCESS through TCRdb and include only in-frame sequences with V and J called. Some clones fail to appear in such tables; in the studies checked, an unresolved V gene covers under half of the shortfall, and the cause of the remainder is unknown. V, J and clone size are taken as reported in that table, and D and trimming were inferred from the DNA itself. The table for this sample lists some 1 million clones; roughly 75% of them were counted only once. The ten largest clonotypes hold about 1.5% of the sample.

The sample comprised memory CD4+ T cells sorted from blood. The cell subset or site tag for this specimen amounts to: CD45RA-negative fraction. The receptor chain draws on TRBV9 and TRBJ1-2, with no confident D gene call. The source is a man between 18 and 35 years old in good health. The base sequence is TGTGCCAGCAGCGTAGCTGGTTTGGGCGGCTACACCTTC. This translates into CASSVAGLGGYTF.